This T cell receptor (beta chain) was recovered during a study of T cells in localized non-small cell lung cancer. In its sample, this clone was seen once. Its antigen is unknown. TCRdb keeps only in-frame clones here, not all; method: immunoSEQ multiplex PCR. The data contain around 15,000 clones, 89% of them seen just once; the ten biggest clones take up 2.7%. Study observations and caveats: Tumor showed lower T cell clonality than uninvolved adjacent lung, where it was highest. Median approximately 61 top-100 tumor clones were shared with paired adjacent lung. Higher adjacent-lung clonality was associated with shorter survival. Without multi-region sequencing, intratumor heterogeneity could not be excluded.

The receptor's source is a man aged 35 to 70 with stage III lung adenocarcinoma. This material consisted of peripheral blood mononuclear cells, taken before any cancer treatment.

The chain's CDR3 is CASSFGLQNTGELFF. CDR3 coding DNA: TGTGCCAGCAGCTTCGGGCTACAGAACACCGGGGAGCTGTTTTTT. The V gene is TRBV5-4, the J gene TRBJ2-2; unclear D gene. Trimming removed 2 bases at V and 1 base at J, with 9 bases between. The CDR3 runs to 15 residues. The germline V gene encodes CDR1 SGHNT and CDR2 YYREEE (reference sequence).